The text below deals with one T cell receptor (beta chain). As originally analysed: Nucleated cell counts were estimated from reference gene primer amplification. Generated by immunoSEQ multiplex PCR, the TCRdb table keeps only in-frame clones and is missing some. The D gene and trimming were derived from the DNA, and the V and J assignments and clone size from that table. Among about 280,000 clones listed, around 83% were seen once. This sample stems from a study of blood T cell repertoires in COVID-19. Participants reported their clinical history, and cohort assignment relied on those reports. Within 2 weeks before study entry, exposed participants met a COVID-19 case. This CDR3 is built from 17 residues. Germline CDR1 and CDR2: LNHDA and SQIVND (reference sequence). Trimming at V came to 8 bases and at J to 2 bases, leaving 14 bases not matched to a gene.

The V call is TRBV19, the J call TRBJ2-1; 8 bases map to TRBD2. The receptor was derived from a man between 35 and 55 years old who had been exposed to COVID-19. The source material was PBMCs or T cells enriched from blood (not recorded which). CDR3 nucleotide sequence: TGTGCCAGTCGTCCAGCGGGAGATGGTTTGGCCTACAATGAGCAGTTCTTC. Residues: CASRPAGDGLAYNEQFF.